This TCR beta chain was recorded in a study of blood T cell repertoires in COVID-19. Study-level information: There were acute and convalescent COVID-19 samples, and they came from the United States, Italy and Spain. The analysed material was cDNA or gDNA that came from T cells, B-cell-depleted T cells, or PBMCs.

Trimming shortened V by 0 bases and J by 5 bases, and 11 bases separated the two germline ends. Germline assignment: CDR1 SGHRS and CDR2 YFSETQ. The CDR3 runs 14 residues. Original processing notes: Scientists estimated how many nucleated cells there were by amplifying reference gene primers. TCRdb keeps only in-frame clones here, not all; method: immunoSEQ multiplex PCR. V, J and clone size are taken as reported in that table, and D and trimming were inferred from the DNA itself. Counted here are roughly 230,000 clones, 85% to 90% occurring once; the ten biggest clones make up 2.1%. Followed longitudinally, the Seattle patients had been enrolled during active infection.

The sample comprised peripheral blood. This TCR derives from a woman aged 55 to 70 with COVID-19, enrolled during active disease. The chain has TRBV5-1 and TRBJ2-5; weak D call: TRBD1 (6 bases). The CDR3 DNA sequence: TGCGCCAGCAGCTTGGTTCCAGGGGTGGAGACCCAGTACTTC. Translated, it gives CASSLVPGVETQYF.